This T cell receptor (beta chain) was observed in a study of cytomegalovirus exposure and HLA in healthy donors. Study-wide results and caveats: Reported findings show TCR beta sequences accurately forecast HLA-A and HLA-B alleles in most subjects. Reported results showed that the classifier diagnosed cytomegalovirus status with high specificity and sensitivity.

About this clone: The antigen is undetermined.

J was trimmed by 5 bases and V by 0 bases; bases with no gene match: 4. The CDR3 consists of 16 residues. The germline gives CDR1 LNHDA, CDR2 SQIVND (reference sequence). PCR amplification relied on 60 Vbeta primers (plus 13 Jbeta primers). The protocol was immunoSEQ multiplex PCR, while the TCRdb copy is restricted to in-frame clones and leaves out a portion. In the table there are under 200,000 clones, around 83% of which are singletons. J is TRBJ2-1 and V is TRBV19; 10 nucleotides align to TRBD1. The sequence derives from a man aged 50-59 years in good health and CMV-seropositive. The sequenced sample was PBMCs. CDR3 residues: CASSIEGQGFNNEQFF. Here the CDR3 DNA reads TGTGCCAGTAGTATAGAGGGACAGGGGTTCAACAATGAGCAGTTCTTC. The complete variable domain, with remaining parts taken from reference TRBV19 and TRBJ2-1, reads DGGITQSPKYLFRKEGQNVTLSCEQNLNHDAMYWYRQDPGQGLRLIYYSQIVNDFQKGDIAEGYSVSREKKESFPLTVTSAQKNPTAFYLCASSIEGQGFNNEQFFGPGTRLTVL.